These 20 T cell receptor beta chains came from one sample sequenced in a study of CD8 T cells in ankylosing spondylitis. TCRdb reanalysed the 5' RACE reads using MiXCR and keeps one entry per CDR3 protein. Of roughly 35,000 distinct CDR3 sequences listed, approximately 11% were seen once; the top ten hold 20% to 25%. Sequencing input: synovial fluid, either unsorted or a sorted T cell fraction (not recorded which). The origin of the receptors is a male donor with ankylosing spondylitis.

Here the CDR3 DNA reads TGTGCCAGCAGGCCTCTATCTAGCGTCCCAGGTGCCGGGGAGCTGTTTTTT. Translation gives CASRPLSSVPGAGELFF. The chain has TRBV2 and TRBJ2-2; D might be TRBD2 (6 bases). CDR1 and CDR2 (germline): SNHLY, FYNNEI. This CDR3 is built from 17 residues. V gave up 6 bases and J gave up 6 bases, with 23 bases separating them.

V gene TRBV3-1 combines with J gene TRBJ2-3, with 10 bases fitting TRBD2. CDR3 size: 18 residues. Losses at the gene ends were 0 bases for V and 5 bases for J; bases not matched to a gene: 11. CDR1 is LGHDT and CDR2 is YNNKEL in the germline V gene (reference sequence). CDR3 protein: CASSQDQPAGGWRDTQYF. The CDR3 coding sequence is TGTGCCAGCAGCCAAGACCAACCAGCGGGAGGGTGGAGAGATACGCAGTATTTT.

This clonotype was seen repeatedly, ten times or more. The CDR3 sequence: CASSPETSGQPQHF. The CDR3 bases are TGCGCCAGCAGCCCGGAGACCTCGGGGCAGCCCCAGCATTTT. The genes are TRBV4-1 and TRBJ1-5; D unclear. V dropped 4 bases and J dropped 7 bases, with 14 bases sitting between them. Looked up from germline, CDR1 is MGHRA and CDR2 is YSYEKL. The CDR3 extends over 14 amino acids.

The chain employs TRBV13 and TRBJ2-1; TRBD2 aligns across 9 bases. Germline CDR1 PRHDT, CDR2 FYEKMQ (reference sequence). The CDR3 is 14 residues long. Germline trimming cut 3 bases from V and 9 bases from J; bases unmatched to any gene: 6. This CDR3 is CASSFSGRVGEQFF. CDR3 DNA: TGTGCCAGCAGCTTTAGCGGGAGAGTCGGTGAGCAGTTCTTC.

This clonotype showed up many times. V and J are TRBV28 and TRBJ2-1, with TRBD2 matching 7 bases. The V gene's germline CDR1 is MDHEN and CDR2 SYDVKM. CDR3 length: 15 amino acids. J lost 0 bases, V lost 3 bases, and 2 bases had no gene match. This CDR3 is CASSLAGDSYNEQFF. In DNA, the CDR3 is TGTGCCAGCAGTTTGGCGGGAGACTCCTACAATGAGCAGTTCTTC. The full variable domain, in which reference TRBV28 and TRBJ2-1 provide the parts outside the CDR3, is DVKVTQSSRYLVKRTGEKVFLECVQDMDHENMFWYRQDPGLGLRLIYFSYDVKMKEKGDIPEGYSVSREKKERFSLILESASTNQTSMYLCASSLAGDSYNEQFFGPGTRLTVL.

This clonotype was counted many times. The gene calls are TRBV6-4 and TRBJ2-1; 13 positions match TRBD2. This CDR3 has 18 amino acids. Unmatched junction bases numbered 12, after V lost 5 bases and J lost 5 bases. From germline, CDR1 is MRHNA and CDR2 SNTAGT. Here the CDR3 DNA reads TGTGCCAGCAGTCTCACCCCCGCCGGGACTAGCGGGAACAATGAGCAGTTCTTC. Translating it yields CASSLTPAGTSGNNEQFF.

This clonotype has a count of ten or more. The chain joins TRBV29-1 to TRBJ2-1, with 8 bases lining up with TRBD2. The germline V gene encodes CDR1 SQVTM and CDR2 ANQGSEA. The trim removed 7 bases at V and 10 bases at J, leaving 12 bases unmatched. The CDR3 totals 13 residues. The CDR3 DNA reads TGCAGCGCCAGGACTACCCGGGGGGGAGAGCAGTTCTTC. It specifies CSARTTRGGEQFF.

The chain couples TRBV29-1 to TRBJ2-1; tentative D call: TRBD2 (6 bases). V lost 5 bases to trimming and J lost 4 bases, with 15 bases between them. Germline V gives CDR1 SQVTM, CDR2 ANQGSEA. The CDR3 extends over 14 amino acids. The CDR3 DNA reads as TGCAGCGTTCTTGTAGCGGCCTCTTACAATGAGCAGTTCTTC. This sequence encodes CSVLVAASYNEQFF.

The table lists this clonotype with a few counts. The chain uses TRBV10-3 and TRBJ1-2; possibly TRBD1 for D (6 bases). This CDR3 region has 12 residues. From germline, CDR1 is ENHRY and CDR2 SYGVKD. Trimming removed 7 bases from V and 4 bases from J, with 10 bases in between. The CDR3 loop reads CAITPDSYGYTF. The CDR3 DNA reads as TGTGCCATCACCCCGGACAGCTATGGCTACACCTTC.

J is TRBJ1-2 and V is TRBV5-1; D call uncertain. Germline V gene data show CDR1 as SGHRS and CDR2 as YFSETQ. This CDR3 has 13 amino acids. V was pared by 1 base and J by 4 bases, with 8 bases between. The CDR3: CASSLRAGYGYTF. The CDR3 DNA follows: TGCGCCAGCAGCTTGAGGGCAGGCTATGGCTACACCTTC.

The chain links TRBV18 to TRBJ1-5; D is ambiguous. There are 13 residues in the CDR3. In germline, CDR1 is KGHSH, CDR2 LQKENI. V lost 6 bases to trimming and J lost 3 bases, with 9 bases between them. The CDR3 nucleotides are TGTGCCAGCTCGCGGAGCTTCAATCAGCCCCAGCATTTT. Amino acids: CASSRSFNQPQHF. Full variable domain (missing parts from reference TRBV18 and TRBJ1-5): NAGVMQNPRHLVRRRGQEARLRCSPMKGHSHVYWYRQLPEEGLKFMVYLQKENIIDESGMPKERFSAEFPKEGPSILRIQQVVRGDSAAYFCASSRSFNQPQHFGDGTRLSIL.

J is TRBJ2-2 and V is TRBV21-1. TRBV21-1 is described as a pseudogene. This CDR3 region has 14 residues. DNA for the CDR3: TGTGCCAGCAGCAAAGGATCGAACACCGGGGAGCTGTTTTTT. Amino acids: CASSKGSNTGELFF.

The table lists this clonotype with many counts. J is TRBJ1-5 and V is TRBV12-3 or TRBV12-4; TRBD1 is a possible D gene (5 bases). This CDR3 contains 14 residues. V lost 6 bases, J lost 5 bases, and 14 bases lay in between. The chain's CDR3 is CASRYRGAHQPQHF. The CDR3 bases are TGTGCCAGCAGGTACCGCGGGGCTCATCAGCCCCAGCATTTT.

This clonotype was observed a handful of times. This chain links TRBV9 with TRBJ2-7, with 8 bases aligning to TRBD2. Germline V lookup: CDR1 SGDLS, CDR2 YYNGEE. The CDR3 spans 14 residues. The V segment lost 0 bases and the J segment 2 bases; nucleotides outside the gene matches: 1. DNA of the CDR3: TGTGCCAGCAGCGTAGCGGGAGGGCCCTACGAGCAGTACTTC. As protein: CASSVAGGPYEQYF.

This clonotype was detected ten times or more. This sequence joins TRBV21-1 and TRBJ1-5; the D call in the table, TRBD1, was not verified against the DNA. TRBV21-1 corresponds to a pseudogene. CDR3 length: 16 amino acids. DNA for the CDR3: TGTGCCAGCAGCTTGGGGGACAGAATTTACAATCAGCCCCAGCATTTT. Encoded protein: CASSLGDRIYNQPQHF.

The gene calls are TRBV5-1 and TRBJ2-7; D may correspond to TRBD1 or TRBD2 (5 bases each). The CDR3 runs to 14 residues. The germline gives CDR1 SGHRS, CDR2 YFSETQ. Trimming removed 8 bases at V and 3 bases at J, with 18 bases between. The CDR3 loop is CASSLGGVIYEQYF. The CDR3 nucleotides are TGCGCCAGTAGCCTTGGGGGAGTAATCTACGAGCAGTACTTC. Full variable domain (outside the CDR3, taken from reference TRBV5-1 and TRBJ2-7): KAGVTQTPRYLIKTRGQQVTLSCSPISGHRSVSWYQQTPGQGLQFLFEYFSETQRNKGNFPGRFSGRQFSNSRSEMNVSTLELGDSALYLCASSLGGVIYEQYFGPGTRLTVT.

This clonotype was counted at least ten times. CDR3 protein: CAASNTLGVETQYF. The CDR3 region has the DNA TGTGCCGCCAGCAATACATTAGGAGTCGAGACCCAGTACTTC. V gene TRBV28 combines with J gene TRBJ2-5; D is undetermined. The germline V and J ends were trimmed by 11 bases and 5 bases, with 21 bases remaining between them. Germline lookup yields CDR1 MDHEN and CDR2 SYDVKM. The CDR3 totals 14 residues.

This clonotype is medium-sized (0.01 to 0.1%) by share. This chain joins TRBV15 and TRBJ1-2; the match to TRBD1 covers 7 bases. Germline CDR1 LNHNV, CDR2 YYDKDF (reference sequence). The CDR3 contains 17 residues. Trimming took 0 bases from V and 0 from J; bases not matched to a gene: 7. The CDR3 bases are TGTGCCACCAGCAGAGACGGACAGGAGTCCCCTAACTATGGCTACACCTTC. Protein: CATSRDGQESPNYGYTF.

This clonotype has at least ten counts. The V gene is TRBV7-9, the J gene TRBJ2-6; D call uncertain. CDR1 is SEHNR and CDR2 is FQNEAQ in the germline V gene (reference sequence). Trimming took 5 bases from V and 2 from J, leaving 10 bases between them. The CDR3 covers 15 residues. The CDR3 DNA follows: TGTGCCAGCAGCCCACCGGGCGCTGGGGCCAACGTCCTGACTTTC. This codes for CASSPPGAGANVLTF.

This clonotype showed up many times. V is TRBV7-9 and J is TRBJ2-1; 9 bases match TRBD2. The V segment lost 6 bases and the J segment 4 bases; nucleotides outside the gene matches: 10. This CDR3 is built from 16 residues. CDR1 is SEHNR, CDR2 FQNEAQ, per germline (reference sequence). The CDR3 DNA sequence: TGTGCCAGCAGTCCCCGGCGGACTAGCGCTTACAATGAGCAGTTCTTC. This sequence encodes CASSPRRTSAYNEQFF. The whole variable domain, filled in from reference TRBV7-9 and TRBJ2-1, reads DTGVSQNPRHKITKRGQNVTFRCDPISEHNRLYWYRQTLGQGPEFLTYFQNEAQLEKSRLLSDRFSAERPKGSFSTLEIQRTEQGDSAMYLCASSPRRTSAYNEQFFGPGTRLTVL.